This passage covers 10 T cell receptor beta chains from one sample sequenced in a study of shared clonotypes between healthy human individuals. Libraries were prepared by immunoSEQ multiplex PCR; TCRdb keeps only in-frame clonotypes and omits some of them. The sample shows about 1 million clones, 65% to 75% of them seen only once. Sequencing input: memory CD4+ T cells sorted from blood. Subset specified: CD45RA-negative fraction. The receptor set was obtained from a man younger than 30 in good health.

The chain couples TRBV15 to TRBJ2-3; unclear D gene. The germline V and J ends were trimmed by 0 bases and 4 bases, with 2 bases remaining between them. Germline loops: CDR1 LNHNV, CDR2 YYDKDF (reference sequence). The CDR3 consists of 12 residues. CDR3 in DNA: TGTGCCACCAGCAGAGATGCAGATACGCAGTATTTT. Its translation is CATSRDADTQYF.

CDR3 in amino acids: CASSAALELADTQYF. The CDR3 bases are TGTGCCAGCAGCGCCGCCTTGGAGCTTGCAGATACGCAGTATTTT. V is TRBV9 and J is TRBJ2-3; D is uncertain. Germline assignment: CDR1 SGDLS and CDR2 YYNGEE. V lost 3 bases and J lost 4, with 15 bases in between. The CDR3 runs to 15 residues.

Turning to this clone: This sample includes further DNA sequences coding for the same CDR3. The CDR3 loop reads CASSFGQNYGYTF. The CDR3 bases are TGTGCCAGCAGCTTCGGACAGAACTATGGCTACACCTTC. The chain employs TRBV5-4 and TRBJ1-2; D possibly corresponds to TRBD1 (6 bases). The CDR3 sequence is 13 residues long. Trimming stripped 2 bases from V and 2 bases from J, with 7 bases between. Germline V gene lookup returns CDR1 SGHNT and CDR2 YYREEE (reference sequence).

The CDR3 spells CAISEFMGQGTETQYF. CDR3 nucleotide sequence: TGTGCCATCAGTGAGTTTATGGGACAGGGGACGGAGACCCAGTACTTC. The chain couples TRBV10-3 to TRBJ2-5; 10 bases align to TRBD1. The CDR3 runs to 16 residues. Germline V lookup: CDR1 ENHRY, CDR2 SYGVKD. Trimming cost V 1 base and J 5 bases; bases outside gene matches: 7.

The V gene is TRBV6-5, the J gene TRBJ1-2, with D unclear. V lost 0 bases to trimming and J lost 7 bases, with 9 bases between them. This CDR3 spans 13 amino acids. Per germline, CDR1 MNHEY and CDR2 SVGAGI. CDR3 in DNA: TGTGCCAGCAGTTACTCGACGGGGTTTGGCTACACCTTC. It yields the protein CASSYSTGFGYTF.

This clone has only one observation. The chain couples TRBV4-3 to TRBJ2-1, with D maybe TRBD2 (6 bases). Germline loops: CDR1 LGHNA, CDR2 YSLEER. The CDR3 extends over 14 amino acids. Trimming stripped 4 bases from V and 5 bases from J, with 12 bases between. CDR3 sequence reads: CASSRAGINNEQFF. The DNA of the CDR3 is TGCGCCAGCAGCCGCGCGGGGATTAACAATGAGCAGTTCTTC.

The V and J genes are TRBV28 and TRBJ2-1, with 7 bases matching TRBD1. Trimming took 7 bases from V and 0 from J; bases not matched to a gene: 6. CDR1 MDHEN and CDR2 SYDVKM come from the germline V gene. The CDR3 totals 15 residues. Here the CDR3 DNA reads TGTGCCAGCATCTTAGGGGGCAGCTCCTACAATGAGCAGTTCTTC. This gives the protein CASILGGSSYNEQFF.

The V call is TRBV6-6, the J call TRBJ2-1, with TRBD1 as a possible D gene (7 bases). Germline lookup yields CDR1 MNHNY and CDR2 SVGAGI (reference sequence). V was cut by 4 bases and J by 9 bases, with 13 bases left in between. The CDR3 is 13 amino acids. The CDR3 DNA reads TGTGCCAGCAGTTCAGGGGGGCAAGGTGAGCAGTTCTTC. It encodes CASSSGGQGEQFF.

The rearrangement links TRBV5-1 to TRBJ2-1; 7 nucleotides line up with TRBD2. The germline gives CDR1 SGHRS, CDR2 YFSETQ. CDR3 size: 14 residues. Germline trimming cut 4 bases from V and 7 bases from J; bases unmatched to any gene: 8. The CDR3 sequence: CASSGPGGLNEQFF. CDR3 nucleotide sequence: TGCGCCAGCAGCGGACCCGGGGGGTTGAATGAGCAGTTCTTC.

This clone was picked up a small number of times. The rearrangement links TRBV29-1 to TRBJ1-1; TRBD1 aligns across 9 bases. This CDR3 is built from 13 residues. The junction had 7 bases not matched to a gene; V was cut back by 7 bases and J by 4 bases. Germline CDR1 SQVTM, CDR2 ANQGSEA. The CDR3 DNA follows: TGCAGCGGGGGGACAGGGACGGGCACTGAAGCTTTCTTT. It yields the protein CSGGTGTGTEAFF.